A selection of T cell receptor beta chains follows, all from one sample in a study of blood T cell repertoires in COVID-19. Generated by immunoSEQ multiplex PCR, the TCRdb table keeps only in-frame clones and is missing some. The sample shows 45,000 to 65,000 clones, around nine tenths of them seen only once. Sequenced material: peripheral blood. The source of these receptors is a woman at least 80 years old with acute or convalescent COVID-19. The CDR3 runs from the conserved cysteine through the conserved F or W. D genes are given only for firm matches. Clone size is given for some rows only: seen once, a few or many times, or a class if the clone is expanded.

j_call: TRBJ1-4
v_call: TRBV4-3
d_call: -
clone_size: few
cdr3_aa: CASSQDRTDEKLFF
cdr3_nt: TGCGCCAGCAGCCAAGATCGGACAGATGAAAAACTGTTTTTT

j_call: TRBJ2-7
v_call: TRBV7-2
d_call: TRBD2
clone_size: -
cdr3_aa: CASSFGGRLSYEQYF
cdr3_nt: TGTGCCAGCAGCTTCGGCGGGAGATTGTCCTACGAGCAGTACTTC

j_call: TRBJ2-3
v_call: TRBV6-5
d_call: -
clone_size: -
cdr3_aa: CASRSRNTDTQYF
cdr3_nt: TGTGCCAGCAGATCCAGAAACACAGATACGCAGTATTTT

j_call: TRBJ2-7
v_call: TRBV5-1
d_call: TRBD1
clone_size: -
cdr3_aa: CASSSQGYDEQYF
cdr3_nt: TGCGCCAGCAGCTCACAGGGGTACGACGAGCAGTACTTC

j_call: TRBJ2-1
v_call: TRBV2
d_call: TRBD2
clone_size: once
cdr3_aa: CASSELGLAGANEQFF
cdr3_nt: TGTGCCAGCAGTGAATTAGGACTAGCGGGAGCTAATGAGCAGTTCTTC

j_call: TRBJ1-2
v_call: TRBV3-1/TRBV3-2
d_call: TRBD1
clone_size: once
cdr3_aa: CASSQGNRGFSGYTF
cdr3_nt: TGTGCCAGCAGCCAAGGCAACAGGGGCTTTAGTGGCTACACCTTC

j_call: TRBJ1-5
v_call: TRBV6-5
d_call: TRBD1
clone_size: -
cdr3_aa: CASSPGQGIQPQHF
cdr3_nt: TGTGCCAGCAGTCCCGGACAGGGTATACAGCCCCAGCATTTT

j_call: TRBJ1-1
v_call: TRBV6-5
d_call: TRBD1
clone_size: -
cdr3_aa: CASSYRDRLNTEAFF
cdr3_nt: TGTGCCAGCAGTTATCGGGACAGATTGAACACTGAAGCTTTCTTT

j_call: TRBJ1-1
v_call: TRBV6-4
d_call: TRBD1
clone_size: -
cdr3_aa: CASRQGVGLNTEAFF
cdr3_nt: TGTGCCAGCAGACAGGGGGTCGGTTTGAACACTGAAGCTTTCTTT

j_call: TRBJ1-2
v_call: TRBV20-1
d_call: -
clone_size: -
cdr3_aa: CSASIRGGAPQGYTF
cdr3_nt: TGCAGTGCTAGTATACGGGGGGGCGCTCCCCAGGGCTACACCTTC

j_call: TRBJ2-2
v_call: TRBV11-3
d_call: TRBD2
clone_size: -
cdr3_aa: CASSSGLAGVNTGELFF
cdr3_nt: TGTGCCAGCAGCTCGGGACTAGCGGGGGTGAACACCGGGGAGCTGTTTTTT

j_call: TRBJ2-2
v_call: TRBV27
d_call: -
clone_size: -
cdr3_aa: CASSSRVNGELFF
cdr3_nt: TGTGCCAGCAGTTCCAGGGTCAACGGGGAGCTGTTTTTT

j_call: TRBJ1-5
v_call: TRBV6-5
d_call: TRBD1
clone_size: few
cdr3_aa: CASRGGGGNQPQHF
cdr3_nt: TGTGCCAGCAGAGGGGGCGGGGGGAATCAGCCCCAGCATTTT

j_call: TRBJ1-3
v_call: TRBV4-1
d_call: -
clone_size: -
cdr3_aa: CASSQSSAANLATIYF
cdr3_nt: TGCGCCAGCAGCCAATCCTCAGCGGCTAACCTTGCAACCATATATTTT

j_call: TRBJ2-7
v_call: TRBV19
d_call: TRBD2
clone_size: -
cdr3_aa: CASSIEGTSGRPLQYF
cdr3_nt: TGTGCCAGTAGTATAGAGGGGACTAGCGGGAGACCTTTACAGTACTTC

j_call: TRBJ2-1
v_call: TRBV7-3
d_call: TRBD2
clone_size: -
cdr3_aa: CASSSSTSGRDEQFF
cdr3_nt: TGTGCCAGCAGCTCTTCGACTAGCGGGAGAGATGAGCAGTTCTTC

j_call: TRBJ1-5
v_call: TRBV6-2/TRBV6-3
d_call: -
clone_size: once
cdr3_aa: CASSYLRQTNQPQHF
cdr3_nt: TGTGCCAGCAGTTACCTGAGACAGACAAATCAGCCCCAGCATTTT

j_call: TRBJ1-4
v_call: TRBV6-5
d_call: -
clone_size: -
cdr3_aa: CASKSGLVDEKLFF
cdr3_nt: TGTGCCAGCAAATCAGGGTTGGTCGATGAAAAACTGTTTTTT

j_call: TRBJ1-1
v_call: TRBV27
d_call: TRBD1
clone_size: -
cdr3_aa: CASSLRQGWFTEAFF
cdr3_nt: TGTGCCAGCAGTCTAAGACAGGGATGGTTCACTGAAGCTTTCTTT

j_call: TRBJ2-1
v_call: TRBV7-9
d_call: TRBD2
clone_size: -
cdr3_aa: CASSAREGLGSEQFF
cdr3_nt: TGTGCCAGCAGCGCGCGGGAGGGCCTGGGGAGTGAGCAGTTCTTC

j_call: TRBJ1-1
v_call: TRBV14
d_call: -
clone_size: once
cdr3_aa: CASSQVGFAEAFF
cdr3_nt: TGTGCCAGCAGCCAAGTCGGGTTCGCTGAAGCTTTCTTT

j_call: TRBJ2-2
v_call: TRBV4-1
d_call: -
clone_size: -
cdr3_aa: CASSFTRANTGELFF
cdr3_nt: TGCGCCAGCAGCTTTACTAGGGCGAACACCGGGGAGCTGTTTTTT

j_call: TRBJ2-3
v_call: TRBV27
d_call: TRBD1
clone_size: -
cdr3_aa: CASSYGQGADTQYF
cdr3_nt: TGTGCCAGCAGTTACGGACAGGGGGCAGATACGCAGTATTTT

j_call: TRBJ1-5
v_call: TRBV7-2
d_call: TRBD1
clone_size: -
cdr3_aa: CASSRDRDQPQHF
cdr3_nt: TGTGCCAGCAGCCGGGACAGAGATCAGCCCCAGCATTTT

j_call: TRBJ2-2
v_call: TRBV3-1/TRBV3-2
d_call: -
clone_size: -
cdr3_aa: CASSQEGDTGELFF
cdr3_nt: TGTGCCAGCAGCCAAGAAGGAGACACCGGGGAGCTGTTTTTT

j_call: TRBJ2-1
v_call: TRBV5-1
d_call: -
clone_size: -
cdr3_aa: CASSLRTDNEQFF
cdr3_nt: TGCGCCAGCAGCTTAAGGACAGACAATGAGCAGTTCTTC